This T cell receptor beta chain originates from a study of T cell responses to AZD1222 COVID-19 vaccine (dated by TCRdb to the early 2020s). Background for the entire study: Because spike-specific TCR depth and breadth did not differ between the two schedules, AZD1222 recipients who got a second dose at roughly 4 weeks were pooled with those who got a second dose at roughly 12 weeks. TCR sequencing covered over 230 trial participants: approximately 200 given two doses of AZD1222 and some 25 given two doses of MenACWY control vaccine. Trial participants were enrolled by age into subgroups of 18-55, 56-69 and 70-plus years, and around 140, 26 and 57 TCR-sequenced participants, respectively, were included in these subgroups.

The time point label, as the study defines it: baseline before first vaccination. Samples from vaccinated people were obtained from the UK trials COV001 and COV002, which included a single-blind randomized controlled phase 2/3 trial of AZD1222 (ChAdOx1 nCoV-19) in healthy adults. For TCRbeta chain sequencing, PBMC samples were collected from trial participants at day 0 and at day 28 after the second dose. The CDR3 regions of human TCRbeta chains were analyzed by immunosequencing. The original methods were these. TCRs in the repertoires were compared against a reference library of SARS-CoV-2-specific TCRs that had been generated with the MIRA antigen-specificity platform. Breadth was defined as the fraction of unique TCRs that were SARS-CoV-2-associated, and depth was defined as the fraction of total T cells that were SARS-CoV-2-associated. Using the MIRA data, every spike-specific TCR was mapped to the spike region that the TCR reacted to and assigned to either a CD4 or a CD8 class. Log10-transformed breadth and depth values were compared by one-way ANOVA with Sidak's multiple comparisons tests. TCRdb stores this immuneACCESS table with in-frame sequences only. Part of the clones is absent; in the studies checked, under half of the shortfall reflects unresolved V genes, and no reason is known for the rest. V, J and clone size are taken as reported in that table, and D and trimming were inferred from the DNA itself. Counted in this sample were 150,000 to 200,000 clones; roughly 90% of them appeared once. The ten largest clones add up to 5.5% of the sample.

Compared with germline, V lacks 3 bases and J lacks 8 bases; bases without a gene match: 5. Via the germline V gene, CDR1 is SGHTA and CDR2 FQGNSA. The CDR3, from cysteine to phenylalanine, totals 14 residues. This entry keeps only the CDR3 DNA: 42 bases, framed from base 1. About this clone itself: The clone's antigen remains unknown. The record has no base qualities; no much larger clone is one base away.

What the research found in general, with its limitations: The 56-69-year group was small, and its depth increase did not reach significance, likely because of low power. Epitopes outside the regions mutated in the B.1.351 and B.1.1.7 variants were reportedly recognized by nearly half of the unique spike-specific TCRs. Conclusions about previously exposed vaccinees are limited because only six or seven AZD1222 recipients were SARS-CoV-2 seropositive at baseline. Vaccine-associated CD4 TCRs spanned the whole spike protein, with dominant responses in regions 160-218 and 743-854. Most participants were white British and females outnumbered males, and the authors suggested that clonal diversity may have been underestimated. Because no day 14 peak-response samples were available, repertoires were characterized only after the peak T cell response. After two AZD1222 doses, spike-specific TCR breadth and depth were significantly higher than at day 0 and than in MenACWY recipients.

The chain employs TRBV7-2 and TRBJ1-2; 11 bases in between match TRBD1. The input for sequencing was peripheral blood, taken on day 0 of AZD1222 vaccination. The TCR comes from an adult in good health. The DNA sequence follows: TGTGCCAGCAGCTTTAAGGGACAGGGGGGCGGCTACACCTTC. This is translated as CASSFKGQGGGYTF.